This TCR beta chain was recovered during a study of OX40 agonist ivuxolimab in advanced cancers. Assay used: immunoSEQ multiplex PCR; TCRdb lists only in-frame clones, some missing. This repertoire shows about 46,000 clones, about nine tenths found once; its top ten account for roughly 54%. The sequence came from an adult with an advanced solid tumor such as melanoma, head and neck, liver or kidney cancer. This sample comprised CD4+ or CD8+ T cells sorted from blood, obtained in a trial of the OX40 agonist ivuxolimab.

The CDR3 DNA reads TGCGCCAGCAGTGATGTCGGGGGTGGTGAGCAGTTCTTC. Protein: CASSDVGGGEQFF. The genes are TRBV10-1 and TRBJ2-1, with D possibly TRBD2 on 6 matching bases. The CDR3 has 13 residues. Germline V gene sequence: CDR1 WNHNN, CDR2 SYGVQD (reference sequence). V was pared by 3 bases and J by 9 bases, with 12 bases between.